The rows below give T cell receptor beta chains drawn from one sample of a study of blood T cell repertoires in COVID-19. The data were produced by immunoSEQ multiplex PCR, yet TCRdb's version contains in-frame clones alone and is incomplete. The sample lists roughly 130,000 clones; around 80% were seen once. The sample comprised peripheral blood. The origin of the receptors is a man aged 70 or older with acute or convalescent COVID-19. CDR3s include the opening cysteine and the closing phenylalanine or tryptophan. D genes are given only for firm matches. Not all rows give a size; the values are once, few, many and, for expanded clones, a class.

clone size	V gene	J gene	D gene	CDR3 DNA	CDR3 protein
NA	TRBV5-1	TRBJ2-5	TRBD2	TGCGCCAGCAGCTTGGGGGGACTAGCGGGAGAGACCCAGTACTTC	CASSLGGLAGETQYF
few	TRBV19	TRBJ1-2	TRBD1	TGTGCCAGTTCCCTACGGGACAGGCCCCTCTATGGCTACACCTTC	CASSLRDRPLYGYTF
NA	TRBV6-5	TRBJ1-3	NA	TGTGCCAGCAGTCAGCCAGGCGTTGTTGGAAACACCATATATTTT	CASSQPGVVGNTIYF
NA	TRBV5-4	TRBJ1-2	NA	TGTGCCAGCAGCTTACAGGGTGGGGATGGCTACACCTTC	CASSLQGGDGYTF
NA	TRBV6-5	TRBJ2-3	TRBD1	TGTGCCAGCAGTTACTCGACAGGGATCACAGATACGCAGTATTTT	CASSYSTGITDTQYF
NA	TRBV18	TRBJ1-1	NA	TGTGCCAGCTCACTTCCAGGGCACACTGAAGCTTTCTTT	CASSLPGHTEAFF
NA	TRBV5-1	TRBJ1-4	TRBD1	TGCGCCAGCAGCACAGGGGCAACTAATGAAAAACTGTTTTTT	CASSTGATNEKLFF
NA	TRBV7-9	TRBJ2-3	NA	TGTGCCAGTACGCTGTCGGTAGATACGCAGTATTTT	CASTLSVDTQYF
NA	TRBV29-1	TRBJ1-1	NA	TGCAGCGTTTCACAGGGAAGCACTGAAGCTTTCTTT	CSVSQGSTEAFF
NA	TRBV9	TRBJ2-3	NA	TGTGCCAGCAGCCCCACACTATACACAGATACGCAGTATTTT	CASSPTLYTDTQYF
NA	TRBV2	TRBJ1-2	NA	TGTGCCAGCAGTAAGCAGGACAGTAACTATGGCTACACCTTC	CASSKQDSNYGYTF
NA	TRBV4-1	TRBJ2-7	NA	TGCGCCAGCAGCCAAGAAGGAGCAGGGTTCGGCGAGCAGTACTTC	CASSQEGAGFGEQYF
NA	TRBV23-1	TRBJ2-1	NA	TGCGCCAGCAGTCAATTCCGGTCTAATGAGCAGTTCTTC	CASSQFRSNEQFF
NA	TRBV6-5	TRBJ1-6	TRBD1	TGTGCCAGCATGGGTAGGGGGCGGTTTAATTCACCCCTCCACTTT	CASMGRGRFNSPLHF
NA	TRBV6-5	TRBJ2-7	TRBD2	TGTGCCAGTACCGGGACTAGCGTCGAGCAGTACTTC	CASTGTSVEQYF
NA	TRBV29-1	TRBJ2-5	NA	TGCAGCGTTGAAGGACAGGCCAAAGAGACCCAGTACTTC	CSVEGQAKETQYF
once	TRBV12-3/TRBV12-4	TRBJ2-5	TRBD1	TGTGCCAGCAGCCGGGACAGAAAAGAGACCCAGTACTTC	CASSRDRKETQYF
NA	TRBV7-8	TRBJ1-5	NA	TGTGCCAGCAGCTTACGGGGGGCGGATCAGCCCCAGCATTTT	CASSLRGADQPQHF
NA	TRBV10-3	TRBJ1-2	NA	TGTGCCATCAGTGATTTGTCAGGGCCGAATTCTAACTATGGCTACACCTTC	CAISDLSGPNSNYGYTF
NA	TRBV3-1/TRBV3-2	TRBJ1-5	NA	TGTGCCAGCGCCCAGGGTTATAGCAATCAGCCCCAGCATTTT	CASAQGYSNQPQHF
once	TRBV11-3	TRBJ2-2	TRBD2	TGTGCCAGCAGCTTAAGGGAGGGGTTCAACACCGGGGAGCTGTTTTTT	CASSLREGFNTGELFF
NA	TRBV10-3	TRBJ1-5	TRBD1	TGTGCCATCAGTGAGTACCAGGGGGCCCCTCAGCCCCAGCATTTT	CAISEYQGAPQPQHF